This T cell receptor (beta chain) came from a study of vaccination effects on CD4 cells after COVID-19. Broader study findings: Marked clonal contraction of infection- and vaccine-induced clones was seen late after vaccination.

The CDR3 loop spans 16 amino acids. The V gene's germline CDR1 is SGHRS and CDR2 YFSETQ. V lost 4 bases and J 0 bases, leaving 16 bases between the germline ends. This table comes from immunoSEQ multiplex PCR, and its TCRdb copy is limited to in-frame clones, with some not included. The table records 47,000 or so clones, roughly 72% of them present only once. Cells that had been cultured for roughly ten days were the source of isolated CD4+ T cells. Each person got two doses of an mRNA SARS-CoV-2 vaccine, BNT162b2 or mRNA-1273. Concerning this clone: The antigen is not known.

This TCR came from a human donor who received a COVID-19 vaccine. The V call is TRBV5-1, the J call TRBJ1-1, with a weak D call TRBD1 (6 bases). The sample was CD4+ T cells from PBMCs cultured without peptide, taken after COVID-19 vaccination. DNA of the CDR3: TGCGCCAGCAGCCAACGGGAGCAGGGGATGAACACTGAAGCTTTCTTT. Its translation is CASSQREQGMNTEAFF.